This T cell receptor (beta chain) was retrieved from a study of CD4 T cells in relation to SARS-CoV-2 and coronaviruses. Study-level background: After nine to eleven days of antigen culture, PBMC TCR beta CDR3s were sequenced.

Trimming removed 6 bases at V and 0 bases at J, with 15 bases between. Germline assignment: CDR1 LNHDA and CDR2 SQIVND (reference sequence). This CDR3 has 16 residues. Here immunoSEQ multiplex PCR was the method, and the copy in TCRdb shows in-frame clones only, minus some. The table records tens of thousands of clones, 75% to 85% of them present only once. Turning to this clone: Its antigen remains unknown.

The unexposed donors gave CD4+ T cells in about 2010-2019, prior to COVID-19. Isolation of CD4+ T cells took place after nine to ten days in culture. Unexposed-donor CD4+ T cells were probed with SARS-CoV-2 S/N and four cold-coronavirus spikes, cells permitting. The sequence was obtained from a human donor in good health. Specimen: CD4+ T cells from PBMCs, cultured in vitro. This chain links TRBV19 with TRBJ1-3; no clear D. CDR3 sequence: CASSLARILSGNTIYF. In DNA form, the CDR3 reads TGTGCCAGTAGCTTGGCACGGATTCTCTCTGGAAACACCATATATTTT.